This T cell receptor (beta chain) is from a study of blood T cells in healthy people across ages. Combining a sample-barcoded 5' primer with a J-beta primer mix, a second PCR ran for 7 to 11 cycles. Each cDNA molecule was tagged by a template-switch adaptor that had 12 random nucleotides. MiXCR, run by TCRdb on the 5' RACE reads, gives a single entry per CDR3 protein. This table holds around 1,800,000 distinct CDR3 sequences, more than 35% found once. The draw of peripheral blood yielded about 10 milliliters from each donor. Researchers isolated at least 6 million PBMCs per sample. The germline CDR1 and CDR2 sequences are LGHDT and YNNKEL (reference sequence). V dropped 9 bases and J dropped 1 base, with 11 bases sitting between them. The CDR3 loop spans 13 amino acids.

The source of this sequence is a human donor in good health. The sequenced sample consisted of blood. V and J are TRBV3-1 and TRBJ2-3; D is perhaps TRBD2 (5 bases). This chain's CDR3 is CASNVRGTDTQYF. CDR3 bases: TGTGCCAGTAACGTGAGGGGCACAGATACGCAGTATTTT.